This TCR beta chain derives from a study of shared clonotypes between healthy human individuals. Donors were healthy HIV-negative adults without recent acute infections or vaccinations. Adults of Caucasian background living in Nashville, Tennessee made up all donors. Some clones are missing from TCRdb's copy, which holds only in-frame ones; the method was immunoSEQ multiplex PCR. The sample includes some 900,000 clones, about three quarters of them seen just once. As concerns this clone: Its target is not known.

CDR3 length: 16 amino acids. General observations from the study: Generally, naive subsets came out with larger estimated richness than memory subsets. Non-shared clonotypes showed lower generation probabilities than clonotypes common to all four donors.

The sequencing sample was made of memory CD4+ T cells sorted from blood. The subset here: CD45RA-negative fraction. The receptor's source is a man aged 18-30 years in good health. This chain links TRBV21-1 with TRBJ1-1. TRBV21-1 is designated a pseudogene. DNA of the CDR3: TGTGCCAGCAGCAGCTACGGGCTACCCCTGGTGGCTGAAGCTTTCTTT. Translating it yields CASSSYGLPLVAEAFF.